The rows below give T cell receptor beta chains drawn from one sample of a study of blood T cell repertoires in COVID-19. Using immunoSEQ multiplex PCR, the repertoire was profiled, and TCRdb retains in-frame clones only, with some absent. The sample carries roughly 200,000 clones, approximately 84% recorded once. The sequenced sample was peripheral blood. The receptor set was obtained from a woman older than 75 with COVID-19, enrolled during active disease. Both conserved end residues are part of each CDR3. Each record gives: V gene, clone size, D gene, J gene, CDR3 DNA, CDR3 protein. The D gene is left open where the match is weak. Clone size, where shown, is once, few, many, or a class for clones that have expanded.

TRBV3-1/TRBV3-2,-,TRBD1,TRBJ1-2,TGTGCCAGCAGCCAAGGACAGGGAGAGGGCTACACCTTC,CASSQGQGEGYTF
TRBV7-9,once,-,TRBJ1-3,TGTGCCAGCAGCTTAGATTGGTTAGAAAACACCATATATTTT,CASSLDWLENTIYF
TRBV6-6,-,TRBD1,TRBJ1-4,TGTGCCAGCAGATCTGCAGGGGGCGTCGGTGAAAAACTGTTTTTT,CASRSAGGVGEKLFF
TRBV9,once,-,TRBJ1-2,TGTGCCAGCAGCGTAAGCCAGGGCGACTATGGCTACACCTTC,CASSVSQGDYGYTF
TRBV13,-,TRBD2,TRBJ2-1,TGTGCCAGCAGCTGGACTAGCGGGGATTACAATGAGCAGTTCTTC,CASSWTSGDYNEQFF
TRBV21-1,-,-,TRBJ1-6,TGTGCCAGCACCCCCGACGGGCCGGGAAATTCACCCCTCCACTTT,CASTPDGPGNSPLHF
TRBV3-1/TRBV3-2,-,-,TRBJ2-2,TGTGCCAGCACCGCAGGGGTTGGCGGGGAGCTGTTTTTT,CASTAGVGGELFF
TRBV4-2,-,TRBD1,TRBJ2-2,TGTGCCAGCAGCCACGGACAGGGAGGTACCGGGGAGCTGTTTTTT,CASSHGQGGTGELFF
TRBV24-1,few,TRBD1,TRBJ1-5,TGTGCCACCAGTGATTCTCGGACAGGGGAAAAGCCCCAGCATTTT,CATSDSRTGEKPQHF
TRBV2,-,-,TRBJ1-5,TGTGCCAGCAGTGGGGGGCGGCAGCCCCAGCATTTT,CASSGGRQPQHF
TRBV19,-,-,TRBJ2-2,TGTGCCAGTATGGCCACAGGGAACACCGGGGAGCTGTTTTTT,CASMATGNTGELFF
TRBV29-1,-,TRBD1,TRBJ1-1,TGCAGCGAAGGGACAGGGGACACTGAAGCTTTCTTT,CSEGTGDTEAFF
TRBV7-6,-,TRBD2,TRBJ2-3,TGTGCCAGCAGCTTAGAGAGCGGGAGTAGCACAGATACGCAGTATTTT,CASSLESGSSTDTQYF
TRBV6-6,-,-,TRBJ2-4,TGTGCCGCGGGGCTAGCCAAAAACATTCAGTACTTC,CAAGLAKNIQYF
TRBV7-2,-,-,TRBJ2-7,TGTGCCAGCAGCTTATCCCACAGGGAGTACGAGCAGTACTTC,CASSLSHREYEQYF
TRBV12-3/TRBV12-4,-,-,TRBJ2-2,TGTGCCAGCTGTTTCGTCGGCGGGGAGCTGTTTTTT,CASCFVGGELFF
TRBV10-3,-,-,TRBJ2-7,TGTGCCATCAGTGAGGGGGACACCTACGAGCAGTACTTC,CAISEGDTYEQYF
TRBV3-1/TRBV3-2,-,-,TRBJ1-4,TGTGCCAGCAGCCAAGTCATTATATGGGGGGAATTGGAAAAACTGTTTTTT,CASSQVIIWGELEKLFF
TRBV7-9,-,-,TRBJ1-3,TGTGCCAGCAGCTTTTCCCCGTCTGGAAACACCATATATTTT,CASSFSPSGNTIYF
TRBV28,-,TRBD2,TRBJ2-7,TGTGCCAGCAGTACGACTAGCTCCGAGCAGTACTTC,CASSTTSSEQYF
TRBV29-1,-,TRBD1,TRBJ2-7,TGCAGCGTTACCGGGACAGGGGGCCAATACGAGCAGTACTTC,CSVTGTGGQYEQYF
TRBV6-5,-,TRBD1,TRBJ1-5,TGTGCCAGCAGCACGGGACAGGGAGGCAATCAGCCCCAGCATTTT,CASSTGQGGNQPQHF
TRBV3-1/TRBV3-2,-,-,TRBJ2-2,TGTGCCAGCAGCCAATATGGGGGCTCGAACACCGGGGAGCTGTTTTTT,CASSQYGGSNTGELFF
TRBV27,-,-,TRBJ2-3,TGTGCCAGCAGTTTAAAGGTTCTCGGGACAGATACGCAGTATTTT,CASSLKVLGTDTQYF
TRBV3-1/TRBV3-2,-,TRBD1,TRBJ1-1,TGTGCCAGCAGCCCGGGACAGGCCAACACTGAAGCTTTCTTT,CASSPGQANTEAFF
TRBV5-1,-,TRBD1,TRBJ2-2,TGCGCCAGCAGCTTCGGGACAGGGGGCTCCGGGGAGCTGTTTTTT,CASSFGTGGSGELFF
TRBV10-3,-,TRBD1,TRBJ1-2,TGTGCCACGTCAGGGGGCGAAGGCTATGGCTACACCTTC,CATSGGEGYGYTF
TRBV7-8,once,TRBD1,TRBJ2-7,TGTGCCAGCAGCTTCCCCGGGACAGGGCGAAAGTACTTC,CASSFPGTGRKYF
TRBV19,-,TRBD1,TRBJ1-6,TGTGCCAGTAGTACCCGGGACAGCTATTCACCCCTCCACTTT,CASSTRDSYSPLHF
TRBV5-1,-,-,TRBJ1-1,TGCGCCAGCAGCGAGCCAAACACTGAAGCTTTCTTT,CASSEPNTEAFF
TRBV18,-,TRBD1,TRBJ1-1,TGTGCCAGCTCACCGGGACAGGGTATGCACACTGAAGCTTTCTTT,CASSPGQGMHTEAFF
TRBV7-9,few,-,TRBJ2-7,TGTGCCAGCAGCTCAGATTACTCCTACGAGCAGTACTTC,CASSSDYSYEQYF
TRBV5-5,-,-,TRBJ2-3,TGTGCCAGCAGACAAGACAGGAGAACAGATACGCAGTATTTT,CASRQDRRTDTQYF
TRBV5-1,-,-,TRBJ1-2,TGCGCCAGCAGCGTGGACCCGGGAGGAGACTATGGCTACACCTTC,CASSVDPGGDYGYTF
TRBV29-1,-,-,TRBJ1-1,TGCAGCGTTGGAAAGCTGGTTGAGGGCACTGAAGCTTTCTTT,CSVGKLVEGTEAFF
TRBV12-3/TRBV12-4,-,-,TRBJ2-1,TGTGCCAGCAGTTTGGGCGGGCTGGGGTTCTTC,CASSLGGLGFF
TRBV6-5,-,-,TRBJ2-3,TGTGCCAGCAGCGCGGGTTCACTGGGGGATACGCAGTATTTT,CASSAGSLGDTQYF
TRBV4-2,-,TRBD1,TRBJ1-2,TGTGCCAGCAGCCAAGAAGGGACAGGGGGCCCCTTTAACTATGGCTACACCTTC,CASSQEGTGGPFNYGYTF
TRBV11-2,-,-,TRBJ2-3,TGTGCCAGCAGCTCCCCGTTAGGAGCCCACACAGATACGCAGTATTTT,CASSSPLGAHTDTQYF
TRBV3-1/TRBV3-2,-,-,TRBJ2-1,TGTGCCAGCAGCCATGCACTTACCAATGAGCAGTTCTTC,CASSHALTNEQFF
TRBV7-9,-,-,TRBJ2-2,TGTGCCAGCAGCTTTAACAGACCCACCGGGGAGCTGTTTTTT,CASSFNRPTGELFF
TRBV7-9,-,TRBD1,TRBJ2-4,TGTGCCAGCAGTCCTGACAGGGGGCGTCATATAGCCAAAAACATTCAGTACTTC,CASSPDRGRHIAKNIQYF
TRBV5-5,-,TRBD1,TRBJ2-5,TGTGCCAGCAGCGCACAGGGGCAGACCCAGTACTTC,CASSAQGQTQYF